The source of this T cell receptor (beta chain) is a study of CD8 T cells in Susac syndrome. Study observations and caveats: The authors acknowledged that their TCR sequencing and HLA analysis involved a relatively small number of individuals.

The RNA input was about 0.5 to 1 ug, and it was reverse transcribed with random hexamers. TCRdb independently ran MiXCR on the immunoSEQ multiplex PCR reads; one entry per CDR3 protein. Of 200,000 to 250,000 distinct CDR3 sequences detected, roughly 92% appear once; the ten largest clones hold 0.1% to 0.15%. With V trimmed by 3 bases and J by 6 bases, 2 bases remained unmatched. This CDR3 has 13 residues. CDR1 and CDR2 (germline): MDHEN, SYDVKM. Regarding this clonotype: As yet, its antigen is unknown.

Sequencing of TCR beta covered CD8+ and CD4+ T cells obtained from blood. The chain has TRBV28 and TRBJ1-5; 7 nucleotides match TRBD1. The TCR sequence derives from a human donor with multiple sclerosis. Sequences were obtained from CD8+ T cells from PBMCs. The CDR3 loop reads CASSFTGAQPQHF. CDR3 sequence (DNA): TGTGCCAGCAGTTTTACAGGGGCTCAGCCCCAGCATTTT.